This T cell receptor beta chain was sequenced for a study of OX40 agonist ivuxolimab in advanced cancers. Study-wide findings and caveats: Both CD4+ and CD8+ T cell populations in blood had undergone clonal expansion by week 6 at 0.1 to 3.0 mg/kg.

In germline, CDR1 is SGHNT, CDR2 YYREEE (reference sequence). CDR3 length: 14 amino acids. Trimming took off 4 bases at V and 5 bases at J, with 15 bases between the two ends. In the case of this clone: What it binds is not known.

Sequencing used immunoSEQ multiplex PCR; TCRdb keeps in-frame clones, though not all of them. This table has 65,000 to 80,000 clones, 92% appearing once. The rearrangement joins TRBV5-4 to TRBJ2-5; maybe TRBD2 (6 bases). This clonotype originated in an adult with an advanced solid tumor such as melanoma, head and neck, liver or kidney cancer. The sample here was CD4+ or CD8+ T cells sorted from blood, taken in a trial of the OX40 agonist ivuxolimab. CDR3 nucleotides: TGTGCCAGCAGCCTCGGCGGGGCGAGGGAGACCCAGTACTTC. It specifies CASSLGGARETQYF.